This T cell receptor (beta chain) was sequenced in a study of control samples from healthy donors and cancer patients. The protocol was immunoSEQ multiplex PCR, while the TCRdb copy is restricted to in-frame clones and leaves out a portion. The table shows about 130,000 clones, with around 92% occurring only once. The CDR3 runs to 14 residues. Trimming left V 0 bases short and J 8 bases short, with 13 bases between. CDR1 is LNHNV, CDR2 YYDKDF, per germline (reference sequence). This chain joins TRBV15 and TRBJ1-2; no definite D call. This receptor was obtained from a woman in her fifties or sixties in good health. Sequenced sample: blood. CDR3 residues: CATSRDPGLWGYTF. The CDR3, as DNA: TGTGCCACCAGCAGAGATCCAGGTCTTTGGGGCTACACCTTC. The variable domain in full, completed from reference TRBV15 and TRBJ1-2, reads DAMVIQNPRYQVTQFGKPVTLSCSQTLNHNVMYWYQQKSSQAPKLLFHYYDKDFNNEADTPDNFQSRRPNTSFCFLDIRSPGLGDTAMYLCATSRDPGLWGYTFGSGTRLTVV.